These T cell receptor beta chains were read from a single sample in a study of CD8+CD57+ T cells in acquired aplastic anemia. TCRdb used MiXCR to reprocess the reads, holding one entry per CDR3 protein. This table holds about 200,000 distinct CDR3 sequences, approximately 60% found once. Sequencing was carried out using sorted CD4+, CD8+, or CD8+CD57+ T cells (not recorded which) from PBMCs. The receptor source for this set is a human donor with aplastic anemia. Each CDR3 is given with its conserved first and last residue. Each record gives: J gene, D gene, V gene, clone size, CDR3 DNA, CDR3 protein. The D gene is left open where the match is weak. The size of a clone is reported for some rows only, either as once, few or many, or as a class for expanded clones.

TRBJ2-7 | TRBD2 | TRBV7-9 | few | TGTGCCAGCAGCTCAGGCGGGAGCTACGAGCAGTACTTC | CASSSGGSYEQYF
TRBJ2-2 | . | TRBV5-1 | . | TGCGCCAGCAGCTTGACGGGATATATGAGCACCGGGGAGCTGTTTTTT | CASSLTGYMSTGELFF
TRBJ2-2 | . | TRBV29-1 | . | TGCAGCGTTGAGGGGCCAGGGGAAGCCGGGGAGCTGTTTTTT | CSVEGPGEAGELFF
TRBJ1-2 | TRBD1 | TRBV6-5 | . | TGTGCCAGCAGTGAAGGACAGGGGAGCTACACCTTC | CASSEGQGSYTF
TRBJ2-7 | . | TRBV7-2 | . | TGTGCCAGCAGCTTAGGACTAGTGATCTCCTACGAGCAGTACTTC | CASSLGLVISYEQYF
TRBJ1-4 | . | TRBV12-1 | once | TGTGCCAGCAGCGTTGATCGCGGCAGGACAGGGCCAAATGAAAAACTGTTTTTT | CASSVDRGRTGPNEKLFF
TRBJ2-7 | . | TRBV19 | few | TGTGCCAGTAGTGCACAAGATACATCCTACGAGCAGTACTTC | CASSAQDTSYEQYF
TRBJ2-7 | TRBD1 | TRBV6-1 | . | TGTGCCAGCAGTGTATCGACAGGGTTGAGGGTCTACGAGCAGTACTTC | CASSVSTGLRVYEQYF
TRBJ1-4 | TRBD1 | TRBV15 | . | TGTGCCACCAGCAGAGGGGTGGGACAGGGGGATGAAAAACTGTTTTTT | CATSRGVGQGDEKLFF
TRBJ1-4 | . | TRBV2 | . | TGTGCCAGCAGTGTTGGGATACTGAATGAAAAACTGTTTTTT | CASSVGILNEKLFF
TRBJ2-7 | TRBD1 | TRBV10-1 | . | TGCGCCAGCAGCTTTGGAGGCCGGACAGGGGATTGCGAGCAGTACTTC | CASSFGGRTGDCEQYF
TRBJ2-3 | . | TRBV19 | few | TGTGCCAGTAGCGGGAGAGGTACAGATACGCAGTATTTT | CASSGRGTDTQYF
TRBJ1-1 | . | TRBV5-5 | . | TGTGCCAGCAGGACGGGGTCGCGGACTGAAGCTTTCTTT | CASRTGSRTEAFF
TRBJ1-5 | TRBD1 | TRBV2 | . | TGTGCCAGCAGGGGGACAGTCGCCAATCAGCCCCAGCATTTT | CASRGTVANQPQHF
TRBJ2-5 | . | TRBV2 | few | TGTGCCAGCAGTGCTGCCGGGTCTCCTAGCGAGACCCAGTACTTC | CASSAAGSPSETQYF
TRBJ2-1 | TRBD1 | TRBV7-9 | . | TGTGCCAGCAGCATGGGACAGAGCTCCTACAATGAGCAGCTCTTC | CASSMGQSSYNEQLF
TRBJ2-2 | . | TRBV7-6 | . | TGTGCCAGCAGCTTAGCCTCCGGAGCGAACACCGGGGAGCTGTTTTTT | CASSLASGANTGELFF
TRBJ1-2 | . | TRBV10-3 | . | TGTGCCATCAGCGATGATGGTGGCTACACCTTC | CAISDDGGYTF
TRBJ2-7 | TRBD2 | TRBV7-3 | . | TGTGCCAGCAGCCACGGGAGGGGCTTGGGCGAGCAGTACTTC | CASSHGRGLGEQYF
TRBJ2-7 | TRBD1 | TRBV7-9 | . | TGTGCCAGCAGCTTAGGTGCCGGGACAGGAGTCTACGAGCAGTACTTC | CASSLGAGTGVYEQYF
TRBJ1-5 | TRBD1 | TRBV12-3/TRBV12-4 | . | TGTGCCAGCAGTTTAGGGACAGGGGGCAATCAGCCCCAGCATTTT | CASSLGTGGNQPQHF
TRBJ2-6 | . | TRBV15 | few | TGTGCCACCAGCAGAGATGCCTCTGGGGCCAACGTCCTGACTTTC | CATSRDASGANVLTF
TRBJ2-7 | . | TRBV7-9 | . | TGCGCCAGCGCCCACCCGGGGGTTAACGAGCAGTACTTC | CASAHPGVNEQYF
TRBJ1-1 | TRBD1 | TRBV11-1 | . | TGTGCCAGCAGCTTATCAGGGGGAATAAACACTGAAGCTTTCTTT | CASSLSGGINTEAFF
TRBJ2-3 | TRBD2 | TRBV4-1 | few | TGCGCCAGCAGCCCCCGTAGTGGCGGGGGGGCCACAGATACGCAGTATTTT | CASSPRSGGGATDTQYF
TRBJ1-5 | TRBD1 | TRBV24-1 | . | TGTGCCTCCTTGCGGGGGGACAGGGGACCCACCAGCAATCAGCCCCAGCATTTT | CASLRGDRGPTSNQPQHF
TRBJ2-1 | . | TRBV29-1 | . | TGCAGCGTTGAGGGGGACGATGAGCAGTTCTTC | CSVEGDDEQFF
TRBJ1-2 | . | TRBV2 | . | TGTGCCAGCAGTGAAGGGCTAGCTTTTAACTATGGCTACACCTTC | CASSEGLAFNYGYTF
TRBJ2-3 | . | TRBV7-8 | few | TGTGCCAGCAGCCCTAGAGGGACGGGTACGCAGTATTTT | CASSPRGTGTQYF
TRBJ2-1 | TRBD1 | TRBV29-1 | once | TGCAGCGTTGGAGGACAGGGGACATACAATGAGCAGTTCTTC | CSVGGQGTYNEQFF
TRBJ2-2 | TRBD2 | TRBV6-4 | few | TGTGCCAGCAGTGACGGGAGGGAAGCGAACACCGGGGAGCTGTTTTTT | CASSDGREANTGELFF
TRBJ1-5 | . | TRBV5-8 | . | TGTGCCAGCAGCCAGGTTGGGGGGCCGGGTCAGCCCCAGCATTTT | CASSQVGGPGQPQHF
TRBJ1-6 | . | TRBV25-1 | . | TGTGCCAGCAGTTACTCGAACAGGCTTGATTCACCCCTCCACTTT | CASSYSNRLDSPLHF
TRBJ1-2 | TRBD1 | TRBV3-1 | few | TGTGCCAGCAGCCAAGTCCCGGGACAGGGACTCTATGGCTACACCTTC | CASSQVPGQGLYGYTF
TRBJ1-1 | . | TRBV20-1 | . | TGCAGTGCTAACCCAAGGGGGACTGAAGCTTTCTTT | CSANPRGTEAFF
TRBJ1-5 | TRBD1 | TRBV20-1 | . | TGCAGTGCTTCGGGACAGGTACGGAATCAGCCCCAGCATTTT | CSASGQVRNQPQHF
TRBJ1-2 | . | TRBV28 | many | TGTGCCAGCAGTCTCCCCGTGGACGGCGGCTACACCTTC | CASSLPVDGGYTF
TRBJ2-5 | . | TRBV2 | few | TGTGCCAGCAGTGAACAGGACGGGACCCAGTACTTC | CASSEQDGTQYF
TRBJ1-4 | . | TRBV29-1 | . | TGCAGCGCCGCCGGGGGGCTTCGAGAAAAACTGTTTTTT | CSAAGGLREKLFF
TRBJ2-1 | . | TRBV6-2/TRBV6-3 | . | TGTGCCAGTCGGGATTCTTCCTACAATGAGCAGTTCTTC | CASRDSSYNEQFF
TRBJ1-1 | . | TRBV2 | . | TGTGCCAGCAATTATAAGGAGAACACTGAAGCTTTCTTT | CASNYKENTEAFF
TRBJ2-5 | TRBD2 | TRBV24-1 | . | TGTGCCACCAGTGACCCTAGGACTAGCGGTTCCCAAGAGACCCAGTACTTC | CATSDPRTSGSQETQYF
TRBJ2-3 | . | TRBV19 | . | TGTGCGGCCGCGGCGCCCGCGGCAGATACGCAGTATTTT | CAAAAPAADTQYF